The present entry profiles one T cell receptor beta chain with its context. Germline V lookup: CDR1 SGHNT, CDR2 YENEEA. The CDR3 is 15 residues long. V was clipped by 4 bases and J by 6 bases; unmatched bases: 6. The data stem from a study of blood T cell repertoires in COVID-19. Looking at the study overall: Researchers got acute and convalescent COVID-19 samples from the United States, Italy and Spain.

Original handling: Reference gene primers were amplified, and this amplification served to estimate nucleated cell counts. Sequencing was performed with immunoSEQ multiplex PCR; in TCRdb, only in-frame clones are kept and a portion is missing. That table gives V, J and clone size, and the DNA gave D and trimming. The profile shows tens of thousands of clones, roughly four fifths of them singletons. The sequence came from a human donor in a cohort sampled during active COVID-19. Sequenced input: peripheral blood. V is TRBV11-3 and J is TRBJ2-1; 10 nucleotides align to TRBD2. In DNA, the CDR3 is TGTGCCAGCAGCTGGCGGACTAGCGGACTCAATGAGCAGTTCTTC. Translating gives CASSWRTSGLNEQFF.